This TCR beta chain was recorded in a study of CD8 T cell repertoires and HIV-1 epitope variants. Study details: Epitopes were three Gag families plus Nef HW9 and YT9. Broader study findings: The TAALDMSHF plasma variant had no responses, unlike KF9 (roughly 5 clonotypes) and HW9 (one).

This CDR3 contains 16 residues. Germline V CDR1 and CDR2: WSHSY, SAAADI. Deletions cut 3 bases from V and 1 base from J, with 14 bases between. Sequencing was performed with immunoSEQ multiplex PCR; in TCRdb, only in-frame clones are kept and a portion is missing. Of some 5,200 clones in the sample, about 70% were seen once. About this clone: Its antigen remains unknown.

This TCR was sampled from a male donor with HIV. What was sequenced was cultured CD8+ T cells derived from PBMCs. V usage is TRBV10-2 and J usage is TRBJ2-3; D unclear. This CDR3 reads CASSDWRSAGTDTQYF. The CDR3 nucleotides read TGCGCCAGCAGTGACTGGCGGAGCGCGGGCACAGATACGCAGTATTTT.